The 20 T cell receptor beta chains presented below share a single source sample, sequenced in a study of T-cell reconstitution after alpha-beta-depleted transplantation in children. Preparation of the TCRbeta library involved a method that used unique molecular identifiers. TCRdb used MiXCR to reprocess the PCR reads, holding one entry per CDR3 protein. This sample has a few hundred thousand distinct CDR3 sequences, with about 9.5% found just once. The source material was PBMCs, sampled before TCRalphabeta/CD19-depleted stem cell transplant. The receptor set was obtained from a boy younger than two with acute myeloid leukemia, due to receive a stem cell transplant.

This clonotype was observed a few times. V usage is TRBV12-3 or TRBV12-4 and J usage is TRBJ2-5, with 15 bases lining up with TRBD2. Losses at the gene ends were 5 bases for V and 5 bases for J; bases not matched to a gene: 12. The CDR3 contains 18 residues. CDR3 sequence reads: CASSPRTSGGGIPETQYF. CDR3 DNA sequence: TGTGCCAGCAGTCCTCGGACTAGCGGGGGGGGGATCCCGGAGACCCAGTACTTC.

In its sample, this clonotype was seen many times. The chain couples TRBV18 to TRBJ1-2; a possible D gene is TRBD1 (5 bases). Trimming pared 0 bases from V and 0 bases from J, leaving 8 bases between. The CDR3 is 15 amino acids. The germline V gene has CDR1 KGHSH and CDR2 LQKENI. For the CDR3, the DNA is TGTGCCAGCTCACCACCGGCAGGGACTAACTATGGCTACACCTTC. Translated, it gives CASSPPAGTNYGYTF.

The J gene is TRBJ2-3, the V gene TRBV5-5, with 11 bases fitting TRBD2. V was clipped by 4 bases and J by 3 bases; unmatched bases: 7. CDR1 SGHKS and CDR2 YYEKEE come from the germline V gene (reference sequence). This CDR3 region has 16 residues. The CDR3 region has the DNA TGTGCCAGCAGCATACTAGCGGGAGTCGTTACAGATACGCAGTATTTT. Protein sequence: CASSILAGVVTDTQYF.

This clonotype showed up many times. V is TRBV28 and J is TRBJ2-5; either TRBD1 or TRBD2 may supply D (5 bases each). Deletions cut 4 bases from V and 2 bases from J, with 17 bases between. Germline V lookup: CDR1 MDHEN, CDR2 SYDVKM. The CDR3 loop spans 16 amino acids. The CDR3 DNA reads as TGTGCCAGCAGTTCATCCGGGACGGAGGCTCAAGAGACCCAGTACTTC. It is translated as CASSSSGTEAQETQYF.

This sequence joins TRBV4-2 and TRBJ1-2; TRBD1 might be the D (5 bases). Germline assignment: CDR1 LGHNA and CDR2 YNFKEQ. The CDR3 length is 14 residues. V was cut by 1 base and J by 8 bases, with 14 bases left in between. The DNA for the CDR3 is TGTGCCAGCAGCCAAGGGGGGAGGGGCTGGGGCTACACCTTC. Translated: CASSQGGRGWGYTF.

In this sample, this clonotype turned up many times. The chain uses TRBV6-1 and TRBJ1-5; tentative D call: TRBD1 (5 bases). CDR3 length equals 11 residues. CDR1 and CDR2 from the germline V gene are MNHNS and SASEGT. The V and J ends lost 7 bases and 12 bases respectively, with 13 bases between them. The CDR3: CASKGRTVQHF. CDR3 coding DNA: TGTGCCAGCAAGGGACGGACGGTCCAGCATTTT.

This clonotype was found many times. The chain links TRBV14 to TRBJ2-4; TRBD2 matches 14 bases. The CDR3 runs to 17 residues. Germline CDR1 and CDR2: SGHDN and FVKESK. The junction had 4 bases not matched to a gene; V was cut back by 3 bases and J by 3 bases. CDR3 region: CASSQGLAGVLKNIQYF. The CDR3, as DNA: TGTGCCAGCAGCCAGGGACTAGCGGGGGTACTCAAAAACATTCAGTACTTC.

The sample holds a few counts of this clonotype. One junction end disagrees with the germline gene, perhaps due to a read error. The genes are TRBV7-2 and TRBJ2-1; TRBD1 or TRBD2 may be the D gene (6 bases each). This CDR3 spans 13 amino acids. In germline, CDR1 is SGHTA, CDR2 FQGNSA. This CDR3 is CASSFTGAGSTVF. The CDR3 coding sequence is TGTGCCAGCAGCTTTACGGGGGCTGGATCGACTGTCTTC.

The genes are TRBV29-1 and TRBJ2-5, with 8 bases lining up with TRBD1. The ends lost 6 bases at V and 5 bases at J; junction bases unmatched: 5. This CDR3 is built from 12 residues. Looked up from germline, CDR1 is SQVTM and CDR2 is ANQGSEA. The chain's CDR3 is CSVCQGAETQYF. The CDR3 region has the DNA TGCAGCGTCTGCCAGGGGGCCGAGACCCAGTACTTC. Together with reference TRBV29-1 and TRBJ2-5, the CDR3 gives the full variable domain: SAVISQKPSRDICQRGTSLTIQCQVDSQVTMMFWYRQQPGQSLTLIATANQGSEATYESGFVIDKFPISRPNLTFSTLTVSNMSPEDSSIYLCSVCQGAETQYFGPGTRLLVL.

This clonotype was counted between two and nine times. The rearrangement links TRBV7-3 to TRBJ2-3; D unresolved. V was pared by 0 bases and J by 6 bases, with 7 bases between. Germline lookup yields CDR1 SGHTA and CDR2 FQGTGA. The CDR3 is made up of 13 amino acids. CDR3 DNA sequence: TGTGCCAGCAGCTTAACGCTGGCTGATACGCAGTATTTT. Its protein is CASSLTLADTQYF.

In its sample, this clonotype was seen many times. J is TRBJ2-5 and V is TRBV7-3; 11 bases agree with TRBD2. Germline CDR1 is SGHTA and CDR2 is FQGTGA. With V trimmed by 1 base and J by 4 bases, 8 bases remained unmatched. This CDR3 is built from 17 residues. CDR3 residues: CASSLNSGRGLPETQYF. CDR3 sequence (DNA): TGTGCCAGCAGCTTAAATAGCGGGAGGGGGCTTCCAGAGACCCAGTACTTC.

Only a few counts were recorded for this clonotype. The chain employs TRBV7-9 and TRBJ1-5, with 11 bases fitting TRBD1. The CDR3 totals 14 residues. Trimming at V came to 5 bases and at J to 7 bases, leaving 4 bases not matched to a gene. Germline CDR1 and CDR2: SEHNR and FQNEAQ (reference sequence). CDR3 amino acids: CASSPDRGLQPQHF. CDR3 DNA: TGTGCCAGCAGCCCGGACAGGGGGCTCCAGCCCCAGCATTTT. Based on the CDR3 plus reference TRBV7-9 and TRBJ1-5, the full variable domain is DTGVSQNPRHKITKRGQNVTFRCDPISEHNRLYWYRQTLGQGPEFLTYFQNEAQLEKSRLLSDRFSAERPKGSFSTLEIQRTEQGDSAMYLCASSPDRGLQPQHFGDGTRLSIL.

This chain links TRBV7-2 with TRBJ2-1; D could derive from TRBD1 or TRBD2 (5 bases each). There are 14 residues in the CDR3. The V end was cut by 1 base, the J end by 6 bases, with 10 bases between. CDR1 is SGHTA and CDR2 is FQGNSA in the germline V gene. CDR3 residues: CASSLGGVFNEQFF. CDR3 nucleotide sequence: TGTGCCAGCAGCTTAGGAGGGGTCTTCAATGAGCAGTTCTTC.

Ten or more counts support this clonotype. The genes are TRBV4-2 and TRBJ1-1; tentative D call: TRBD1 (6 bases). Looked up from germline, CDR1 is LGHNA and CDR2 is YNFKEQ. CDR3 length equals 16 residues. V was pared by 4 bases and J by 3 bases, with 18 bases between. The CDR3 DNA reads TGTGCCAGCAGCCGCCTTTCACAGGGTGGCGACACTGAAGCTTTCTTT. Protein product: CASSRLSQGGDTEAFF.

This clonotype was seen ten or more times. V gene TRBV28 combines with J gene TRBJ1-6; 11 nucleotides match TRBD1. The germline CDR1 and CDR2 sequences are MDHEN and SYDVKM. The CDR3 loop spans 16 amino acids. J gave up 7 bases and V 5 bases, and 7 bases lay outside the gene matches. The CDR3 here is CASSVYRDRGNSPLHF. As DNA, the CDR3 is TGTGCCAGCAGTGTTTACCGGGACAGGGGGAATTCACCCCTCCACTTT. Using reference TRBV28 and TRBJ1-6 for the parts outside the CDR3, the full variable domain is DVKVTQSSRYLVKRTGEKVFLECVQDMDHENMFWYRQDPGLGLRLIYFSYDVKMKEKGDIPEGYSVSREKKERFSLILESASTNQTSMYLCASSVYRDRGNSPLHFGNGTRLTVT.

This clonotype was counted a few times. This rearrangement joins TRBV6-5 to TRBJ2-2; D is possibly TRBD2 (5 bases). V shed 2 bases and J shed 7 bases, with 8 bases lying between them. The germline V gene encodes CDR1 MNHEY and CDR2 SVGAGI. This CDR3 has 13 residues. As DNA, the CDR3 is TGTGCCAGCAGTTACACTCGGGGCGGGGAGCTGTTTTTT. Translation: CASSYTRGGELFF.

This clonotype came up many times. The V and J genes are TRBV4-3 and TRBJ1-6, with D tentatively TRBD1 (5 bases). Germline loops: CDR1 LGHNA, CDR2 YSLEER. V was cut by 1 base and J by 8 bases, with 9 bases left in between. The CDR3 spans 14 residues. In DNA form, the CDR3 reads TGCGCCAGCAGCCAAGGAGGGGAGGATTCACCCCTCCACTTT. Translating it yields CASSQGGEDSPLHF.

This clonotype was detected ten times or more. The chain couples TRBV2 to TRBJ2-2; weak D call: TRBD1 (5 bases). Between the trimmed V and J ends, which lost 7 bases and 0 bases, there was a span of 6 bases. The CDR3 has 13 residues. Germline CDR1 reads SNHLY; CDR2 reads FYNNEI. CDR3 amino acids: CASTGTNTGELFF. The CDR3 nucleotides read TGTGCCAGCACAGGGACGAACACCGGGGAGCTGTTTTTT.

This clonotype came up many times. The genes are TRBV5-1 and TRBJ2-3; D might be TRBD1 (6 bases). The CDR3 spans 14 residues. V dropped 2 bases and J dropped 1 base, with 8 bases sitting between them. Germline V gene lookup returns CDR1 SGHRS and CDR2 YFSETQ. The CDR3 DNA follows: TGCGCCAGCAGCTTTGACAGGCGCACAGATACGCAGTATTTT. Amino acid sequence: CASSFDRRTDTQYF.

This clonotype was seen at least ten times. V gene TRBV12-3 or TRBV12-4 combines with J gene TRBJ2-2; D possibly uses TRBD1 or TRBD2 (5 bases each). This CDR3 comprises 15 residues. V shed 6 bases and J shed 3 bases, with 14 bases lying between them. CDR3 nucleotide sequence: TGTGCCAGCAGCCCCCGGGACCAAGACACCGGGGAGCTGTTTTTT. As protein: CASSPRDQDTGELFF.